These 5 T cell receptor beta chains share one sample of origin, sequenced in a study of beta chain features in type 1 diabetes. Study-level results: People with Type 1 diabetes carried modestly yet significantly shorter TCRB CDR3s in all four CD4+ subsets.

No cognate antigen is known for these TCRs. The study reverse transcribed the entire isolated RNA, so it sequenced expressed TCRB transcripts. Sequencing used immunoSEQ multiplex PCR; TCRdb keeps in-frame clones, though not all of them. The repertoire holds a few hundred thousand clones, with about 15% as singletons. The sequenced material came from naive CD4+ T cells from blood. These TCRs come from a young man with type 1 diabetes.

The CDR3 sequence is CAISDSGGWAFF. The CDR3 DNA reads TGTGCCATCTCGGACTCAGGAGGATGGGCTTTCTTT. The chain joins TRBV2 to TRBJ1-1; D unresolved. This CDR3 contains 12 residues. Germline V CDR1 and CDR2: SNHLY, FYNNEI. Trimming removed 10 bases from V and 11 bases from J, with 20 bases in between.

V gene TRBV5-1 combines with J gene TRBJ2-2; D is unclear. The CDR3 extends over 15 amino acids. Trimming cost V 2 bases and J 7 bases, with 15 bases left between them. Germline V gives CDR1 SGHRS, CDR2 YFSETQ. CDR3 protein: CASSFGRLSGGELFF. The CDR3 DNA reads TGCGCCAGCAGCTTCGGCCGACTCTCGGGCGGGGAGCTGTTTTTT.

V and J are TRBV2 and TRBJ2-2; 8 bases are a match to TRBD2. The CDR3 covers 16 residues. Per germline, CDR1 SNHLY and CDR2 FYNNEI. V shed 7 bases, J shed 1 base, and the junction held 8 bases outside the gene matches. CDR3 sequence reads: CASTHPTSGNTGELFF. The CDR3 coding sequence is TGTGCCAGCACCCACCCCACTAGCGGGAACACCGGGGAGCTGTTTTTT.

The V gene is TRBV19, the J gene TRBJ1-3; D not resolved. Trimming stripped 7 bases from V and 8 bases from J, with 12 bases between. Per the germline V gene, CDR1 is LNHDA and CDR2 is SQIVND (reference sequence). The CDR3 has 12 amino acids. The CDR3 here is CASNDRGDTIYF. Written as DNA, the CDR3 is TGTGCCAGTAACGACCGGGGAGACACCATATATTTT.

The chain carries TRBV30 and TRBJ2-1, with TRBD2 matching 7 bases. The germline V gene has CDR1 GTSNPN and CDR2 SVGIG (reference sequence). V trimming: 2 bases; J trimming: 3 bases; junction bases outside the gene matches: 13. CDR3 length equals 17 residues. The CDR3 loop reads CAWSTAQRGYIYNEQFF. CDR3 in DNA: TGTGCCTGGAGTACCGCCCAGCGGGGCTACATCTACAATGAGCAGTTCTTC.